This TCR beta chain was sequenced in a study of cytomegalovirus exposure and HLA in healthy donors. Study-wide results and limits: Across all donors, roughly uniform sequencing depth was an assumption of the presence/absence analyses. In all likelihood, a cluster of highly shared sequence variants was a sequencing artifact.

Each donor's status was that of a healthy bone marrow donor. It was with 60 Vbeta and 13 Jbeta primers that the PCR ran. In the original workflow: Among the unique TCR beta chains that a later analysis counted, about 85 million in all, roughly 10 million were shared. Profiled with immunoSEQ multiplex PCR; TCRdb holds only in-frame clones, not every one. V and J calls and clone size are as listed in that table; D and trimming were resolved from the DNA. The sample records around 100,000 clones, around 83% being singletons. On this clone: The antigen is undetermined.

This TCR was recovered from a young man in good health and CMV-seronegative. Sequences were obtained from PBMCs.

CDR3 amino acids: CASSTWRDGNYGYTF. The CDR3 region has the DNA TGTGCCAGCAGCACATGGCGGGACGGCAACTATGGCTACACCTTC. This rearrangement joins TRBV7-9 to TRBJ1-2; possible D gene TRBD1, 5 bases. The CDR3 is 15 amino acids. Germline V gives CDR1 SEHNR, CDR2 FQNEAQ (reference sequence). V was pared by 5 bases and J by 2 bases, with 15 bases between.